A single sample is the source of the 15 T cell receptor beta chains below, sequenced in a study of blood T cell repertoires in COVID-19. Generated by immunoSEQ multiplex PCR, the TCRdb table keeps only in-frame clones and is missing some. The sample includes about 120,000 clones, 90% of them seen just once. Sequences were obtained from peripheral blood. The receptor source for this set is a man aged 60 to 75 with COVID-19, enrolled during active disease.

The chain combines TRBV6-5 with TRBJ2-5; possibly TRBD2 for D (5 bases). Trimming removed 6 bases from V and 9 bases from J, with 17 bases in between. CDR1 is MNHEY and CDR2 is SVGAGI in the germline V gene. This CDR3 comprises 13 residues. The CDR3 nucleotides read TGTGCCAGCAGGGACTTGGGAGTGGGAGCCCAGTACTTC. Translating gives CASRDLGVGAQYF.

This chain joins TRBV14 and TRBJ2-4; TRBD2 agrees at 9 bases. The germline CDR1 and CDR2 sequences are SGHDN and FVKESK. V gave up 7 bases and J gave up 9 bases; unmatched junction bases: 7. This CDR3 has 13 residues. As DNA, the CDR3 is TGTGCCAGCAAAGAAGCGGGGGGTGGCATTCAGTACTTC. Amino acids: CASKEAGGGIQYF.

The chain links TRBV28 to TRBJ1-4; 7 bases match TRBD1. The CDR3 is 14 amino acids. J gave up 8 bases and V 6 bases, and 9 bases lay outside the gene matches. Germline V CDR1 and CDR2: MDHEN, SYDVKM. DNA of the CDR3: TGTGCCAGCAGGACCCGGGGGACAGCCGAAAAACTGTTTTTT. It translates to CASRTRGTAEKLFF.

This clone was seen just once. The rearrangement joins TRBV28 to TRBJ2-1; possible D gene TRBD2, 5 bases. The V gene lost 6 bases and the J gene lost 2 bases, with 8 bases spanning the gap. This CDR3 contains 13 residues. CDR1 is MDHEN, CDR2 SYDVKM, per germline. The CDR3 bases are TGTGCCAGCAGGCTACTAGCCTACAATGAGCAGTTCTTC. It is translated as CASRLLAYNEQFF.

This chain uses TRBV19 with TRBJ2-1; 7 nucleotides line up with TRBD1. The CDR3 loop spans 17 amino acids. Germline V gene lookup returns CDR1 LNHDA and CDR2 SQIVND (reference sequence). Trimming cost V 1 base and J 5 bases; bases outside gene matches: 11. The DNA of the CDR3 is TGTGCCAGTAGTATAGTGTACACAGGGGACCTAGACAATGAGCAGTTCTTC. Translation gives CASSIVYTGDLDNEQFF. The full variable domain, rest sourced from reference TRBV19 and TRBJ2-1, is DGGITQSPKYLFRKEGQNVTLSCEQNLNHDAMYWYRQDPGQGLRLIYYSQIVNDFQKGDIAEGYSVSREKKESFPLTVTSAQKNPTAFYLCASSIVYTGDLDNEQFFGPGTRLTVL.

The rearrangement links TRBV5-4 to TRBJ1-3, with 8 bases identical to TRBD1. The CDR3 contains 13 residues. Germline V lookup: CDR1 SGHNT, CDR2 YYREEE (reference sequence). J was trimmed by 10 bases and V by 2 bases; bases with no gene match: 5. The CDR3 sequence: CASSFGDRNTIYF. The DNA of the CDR3 is TGTGCCAGCAGCTTCGGGGACAGGAATACCATATATTTT.

In this sample, this clone turned up once. The chain recombines TRBV4-1 with TRBJ2-5, with a weak D call TRBD1 (5 bases). Per germline, CDR1 MGHRA and CDR2 YSYEKL. The CDR3 spans 12 residues. V was cut by 5 bases and J by 5 bases, with 9 bases left in between. CDR3 sequence reads: CASSSGRETQYF. The CDR3 bases are TGCGCCAGCAGCTCAGGGCGGGAGACCCAGTACTTC.

The chain is built from TRBV3-1 (or the pseudogene TRBV3-2) and TRBJ1-4; D call uncertain. The ends were cut back, 7 bases at V and 11 bases at J, with 11 bases in the middle. The CDR3 spans 11 residues. The germline CDR1 and CDR2 sequences are LGHDT and YNNKEL (reference sequence). The CDR3 protein is CASTPNSKLFF. The CDR3 nucleotides read TGTGCCAGCACCCCTAACAGCAAACTGTTTTTT.

The V call is TRBV9, the J call TRBJ2-1; the D is unclear. The ends were cut back, 0 bases at V and 5 bases at J, with 6 bases in the middle. The CDR3 is made up of 13 amino acids. Germline CDR1 and CDR2: SGDLS and YYNGEE. The CDR3 protein is CASSVAPDNEQFF. For the CDR3, the DNA is TGTGCCAGCAGCGTAGCCCCAGACAATGAGCAGTTCTTC.

This sequence joins TRBV4-1 and TRBJ1-2; D remains ambiguous. Trimming removed 0 bases at V and 7 bases at J, with 15 bases between. The germline CDR1 and CDR2 sequences are MGHRA and YSYEKL. The CDR3 totals 15 residues. The CDR3 region has the DNA TGCGCCAGCAGCCAAGAAGGGAGGACCATCGGTGGCTACACCTTC. It is translated as CASSQEGRTIGGYTF.

The gene calls are TRBV7-2 and TRBJ1-4, with TRBD1 matching over 8 bases. The V segment lost 3 bases and the J segment 3 bases; nucleotides outside the gene matches: 15. Germline CDR1 reads SGHTA; CDR2 reads FQGNSA. The CDR3 has 19 residues. The CDR3 DNA follows: TGTGCCAGCAGCTTCACTCCAGCAGGGGGCGTGGGTGCTAATGAAAAACTGTTTTTT. This encodes CASSFTPAGGVGANEKLFF. The complete variable domain, with remaining parts taken from reference TRBV7-2 and TRBJ1-4, reads GAGVSQSPSNKVTEKGKDVELRCDPISGHTALYWYRQSLGQGLEFLIYFQGNSAPDKSGLPSDRFSAERTGGSVSTLTIQRTQQEDSAVYLCASSFTPAGGVGANEKLFFGSGTQLSVL.

The chain carries TRBV5-1 and TRBJ1-3; D remains unclear. The CDR3 extends over 14 amino acids. V was cut by 0 bases and J by 0 bases, with 4 bases left in between. The germline CDR1 and CDR2 sequences are SGHRS and YFSETQ. CDR3 region: CASSLDGSGNTIYF. In DNA form, the CDR3 reads TGCGCCAGCAGCTTGGACGGCTCTGGAAACACCATATATTTT.

This rearrangement joins TRBV5-1 to TRBJ2-7; 14 nucleotides line up with TRBD2. The CDR3 is 16 residues long. V lost 4 bases, J lost 3 bases, and 6 bases stayed unmatched. Germline CDR1 is SGHRS and CDR2 is YFSETQ. CDR3 loop: CASSTGTSGSSYEQYF. In DNA, the CDR3 is TGCGCCAGCAGCACCGGGACTAGCGGGAGTAGCTACGAGCAGTACTTC.

This chain uses TRBV11-3 with TRBJ2-5, with no clear D. The CDR3 runs 14 residues. V dropped 4 bases and J dropped 5 bases, with 14 bases sitting between them. Per the germline V gene, CDR1 is SGHNT and CDR2 is YENEEA. CDR3 nucleotide sequence: TGTGCCAGCAGCTCCCCGGCAGGTGAGGAGACCCAGTACTTC. It encodes CASSSPAGEETQYF.

This clone was counted a single time. DNA of the CDR3: TGTGCCAGCAGCTCAATTAGCGGGCGAGATACGCAGTATTTT. This gives the protein CASSSISGRDTQYF. V is TRBV7-6 and J is TRBJ2-3; 7 bases align to TRBD2. The CDR3 is 14 residues long. Trimming removed 4 bases from V and 5 bases from J; junction bases left unmatched: 6. The V gene's germline CDR1 is SGHVS and CDR2 FNYEAQ. Using reference TRBV7-6 and TRBJ2-3 for the parts outside the CDR3, the full variable domain is GAGVSQSPRYKVTKRGQDVALRCDPISGHVSLYWYRQALGQGPEFLTYFNYEAQQDKSGLPNDRFSAERPEGSISTLTIQRTEQRDSAMYRCASSSISGRDTQYFGPGTRLTVL.